These 8 T cell receptor beta chains came from one sample sequenced in a study of neurological immune-mediated disorders. MiXCR was run by TCRdb on the 5' RACE reads, yielding one entry per CDR3 protein. The sample has approximately 46,000 distinct CDR3 sequences, under 3.5% seen once. Sequencing was done on a sample of PBMCs. The receptors stem from a woman aged 45-65 years with multiple sclerosis.

This clonotype was seen repeatedly, ten times or more. The genes are TRBV12-3 or TRBV12-4 and TRBJ1-4, with 7 bases matching TRBD1. The trim removed 3 bases at V and 6 bases at J, leaving 7 bases unmatched. This CDR3 region has 15 residues. CDR3 loop: CASSLRQGKDEKLFF. The DNA for the CDR3 is TGTGCCAGCAGTTTGAGACAGGGAAAAGATGAAAAACTGTTTTTT.

This clonotype came up many times. The chain uses TRBV19 and TRBJ2-1; maybe TRBD2 (6 bases). From germline, CDR1 is LNHDA and CDR2 SQIVND (reference sequence). The CDR3 is 16 residues long. Between the trimmed V and J ends, which lost 7 bases and 0 bases, there was a span of 16 bases. This CDR3 is CASMSRQGGSYNEQFF. In nucleotides, the CDR3 is TGTGCCAGTATGAGTCGCCAGGGAGGCTCCTACAATGAGCAGTTCTTC. The whole variable domain, remainder taken from reference TRBV19 and TRBJ2-1, is DGGITQSPKYLFRKEGQNVTLSCEQNLNHDAMYWYRQDPGQGLRLIYYSQIVNDFQKGDIAEGYSVSREKKESFPLTVTSAQKNPTAFYLCASMSRQGGSYNEQFFGPGTRLTVL.

The table lists this clonotype with many counts. The chain couples TRBV7-2 to TRBJ2-2; 9 bases are a match to TRBD1. Germline CDR1 reads SGHTA; CDR2 reads FQGNSA. The CDR3 runs to 16 residues. Trimming removed 5 bases from V and 5 bases from J; junction bases left unmatched: 9. The CDR3 sequence: CASSRLQGAGTGELFF. CDR3 DNA: TGTGCCAGCAGCCGATTACAGGGGGCAGGGACCGGGGAGCTGTTTTTT.

There are many counts of this clonotype. This chain uses TRBV27 with TRBJ1-6; D unclear. The germline V gene encodes CDR1 MNHEY and CDR2 SMNVEV (reference sequence). The CDR3 loop spans 14 amino acids. The germline V and J ends were trimmed by 3 bases and 8 bases, with 11 bases remaining between them. CDR3 region: CASSFYHSDSPLHF. The CDR3 DNA reads TGTGCCAGCAGTTTTTATCACTCTGATTCACCCCTCCACTTT.

This clonotype was seen repeatedly, ten times or more. The gene calls are TRBV27 and TRBJ2-7; the match to TRBD1 covers 8 bases. Germline CDR1 MNHEY, CDR2 SMNVEV (reference sequence). Germline trimming cut 2 bases from V and 6 bases from J; bases unmatched to any gene: 6. The CDR3 has 14 residues. The CDR3 protein is CASSLSQGAGEQYV. The CDR3 region has the DNA TGTGCCAGCAGTTTAAGTCAGGGGGCAGGCGAGCAGTACGTC.

This clonotype was found many times. This chain joins TRBV11-2 and TRBJ1-6; no reliable D call. The CDR3 is 12 amino acids. The germline V and J ends were trimmed by 4 bases and 10 bases, with 8 bases remaining between them. Germline CDR1 is SGHAT and CDR2 is FQNNGV. CDR3 region: CASSYIGSPLHF. The DNA of the CDR3 is TGTGCCAGCAGCTACATCGGGTCACCCCTCCACTTT.

There are many counts of this clonotype. The rearrangement joins TRBV3-1 to TRBJ2-7, with D perhaps given as TRBD1 or TRBD2 (5 bases each). With 2 bases removed from V and 2 bases from J, the gap between germline ends came to 10 bases. The CDR3 runs to 14 residues. Germline V CDR1 and CDR2: LGHDT, YNNKEL (reference sequence). Written as DNA, the CDR3 is TGTGCCAGCAGCCAAATCGGGGCTACCTACGAGCAGTACTTC. Amino acid sequence: CASSQIGATYEQYF.

This clonotype was recorded many times. The V call is TRBV15, the J call TRBJ2-1, with 7 positions matching TRBD1. CDR3 length equals 16 residues. Germline-derived CDR1 and CDR2 are LNHNV and YYDKDF (reference sequence). Trimming took 0 bases from V and 4 from J; bases not matched to a gene: 6. Here the CDR3 DNA reads TGTGCCACCAGCAGAGACCGGGACAGACGGTACAATGAGCAGTTCTTC. Protein product: CATSRDRDRRYNEQFF.